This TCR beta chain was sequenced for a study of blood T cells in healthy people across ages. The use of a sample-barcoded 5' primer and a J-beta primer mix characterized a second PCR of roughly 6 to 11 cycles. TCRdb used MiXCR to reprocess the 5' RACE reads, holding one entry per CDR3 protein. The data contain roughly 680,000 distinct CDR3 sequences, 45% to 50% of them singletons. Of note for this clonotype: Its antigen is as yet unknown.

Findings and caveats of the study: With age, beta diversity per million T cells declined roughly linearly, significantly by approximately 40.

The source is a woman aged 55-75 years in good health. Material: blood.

CDR3 loop: CASSIAGTASYNEQFF. The DNA of the CDR3 is TGTGCCAGCAGCATTGCCGGGACAGCCTCCTACAATGAGCAGTTCTTC. V and J are TRBV5-5 and TRBJ2-1, with 7 bases matching TRBD1. V shed 4 bases, J shed 0 bases, and the junction held 7 bases outside the gene matches. Germline V gene data show CDR1 as SGHKS and CDR2 as YYEKEE (reference sequence). This CDR3 comprises 16 residues.